Sequencing of this T cell receptor beta chain was carried out in a study of OX40 agonist ivuxolimab in advanced cancers. J gave up 6 bases and V 3 bases, and 3 bases lay outside the gene matches. Looked up from germline, CDR1 is MNHEY and CDR2 is SMNVEV (reference sequence). The CDR3 is made up of 14 amino acids. Profiled with immunoSEQ multiplex PCR; TCRdb holds only in-frame clones, not every one. The sample contains 60,000 to 75,000 clones, 90% to 95% of which appear only once. This specimen consisted of CD4+ or CD8+ T cells sorted from blood, obtained in a trial of the OX40 agonist ivuxolimab. This clonotype was sampled from an adult with an advanced solid tumor such as melanoma, head and neck, liver or kidney cancer. V usage is TRBV27 and J usage is TRBJ1-2, with 11 bases that match TRBD1. The CDR3: CASSFGTGGNGYTF. In nucleotides, the CDR3 is TGTGCCAGCAGTTTTGGGACAGGGGGAAATGGCTACACCTTC.